These 9 T cell receptor beta chains were sequenced from one sample in a study of cytomegalovirus exposure and HLA in healthy donors. In the PCR, 60 Vbeta and 13 Jbeta primers were used. Repertoires were generated with immunoSEQ multiplex PCR, while TCRdb's copy carries only in-frame clones and drops some. The sample yields under 170,000 clones, 70% to 80% seen once. The sequencing sample was made of PBMCs. Receptors were obtained from a human donor in good health.

This clone was recorded only once. The chain links TRBV7-2 to TRBJ2-5, with 10 positions matching TRBD2. The CDR3 spans 18 residues. J lost 6 bases, V lost 1 base, and 14 bases had no gene match. Germline V gene data show CDR1 as SGHTA and CDR2 as FQGNSA. The CDR3 loop is CASSLGLAGARAEKTQYF. In DNA form, the CDR3 reads TGTGCCAGCAGCTTAGGGCTAGCGGGGGCCAGGGCGGAAAAGACCCAGTACTTC.

This clone was seen a few times. The V call is TRBV30, the J call TRBJ2-7; 7 bases line up with TRBD2. Per the germline V gene, CDR1 is GTSNPN and CDR2 is SVGIG (reference sequence). This CDR3 has 13 amino acids. Germline trimming cut 1 base from V and 5 bases from J; bases unmatched to any gene: 5. CDR3 DNA: TGTGCCTGGAGTGGGGGGGGAATGCACGAGCAGTACTTC. Amino acid sequence: CAWSGGGMHEQYF.

The chain is built from TRBV28 and TRBJ1-5; TRBD1 might be the D (5 bases). Per germline, CDR1 MDHEN and CDR2 SYDVKM. This CDR3 is built from 14 residues. The germline V and J ends were trimmed by 4 bases and 3 bases, with 10 bases remaining between them. CDR3 sequence: CASSSRVINQPQHF. The CDR3 DNA sequence: TGTGCCAGCAGTTCCAGGGTTATCAATCAGCCCCAGCATTTT.

The chain combines TRBV15 with TRBJ1-4, with no clear D. Germline CDR1 and CDR2: LNHNV and YYDKDF (reference sequence). The CDR3 length is 16 residues. V gave up 4 bases and J gave up 5 bases, with 17 bases separating them. CDR3 nucleotides: TGTGCCACCAGCACACTGGAGTCTTTTGGAAATGAAAAACTGTTTTTT. Protein: CATSTLESFGNEKLFF.

The rearrangement uses TRBV12-2 and TRBJ1-1; TRBD1, the table's D call, was not compared with the DNA. TRBV12-2 has pseudogene status. The CDR3 extends over 15 amino acids. The CDR3 DNA is TGTGCAAGTGACAGGGAGAGAGCAATGAACACTGAAGCTTTCTTT. Protein product: CASDRERAMNTEAFF.

The rearrangement uses TRBV7-7 and TRBJ2-1, with D possibly matching TRBD2 (6 bases). V lost 5 bases and J lost 8, with 13 bases in between. The germline gives CDR1 SSHAT, CDR2 FNYEAQ (reference sequence). The CDR3 loop spans 13 amino acids. The CDR3 nucleotides read TGTGCCAGCAGCGAGAGGACTATAGATGAGCAGTTCTTC. This encodes CASSERTIDEQFF.

This chain joins TRBV7-3 and TRBJ2-1, with TRBD2 identical over 12 bases. The germline gives CDR1 SGHTA, CDR2 FQGTGA. J was trimmed by 4 bases and V by 4 bases; bases with no gene match: 2. There are 15 residues in the CDR3. The CDR3 bases are TGTGCCAGCAGCTCTAGCGGGGGGGGGTACAATGAGCAGTTCTTC. It specifies CASSSSGGGYNEQFF.

The rearrangement uses TRBV28 and TRBJ2-7; D is unclear. Germline V gene sequence: CDR1 MDHEN, CDR2 SYDVKM. The length of the CDR3 is 12 residues. V was pared by 4 bases and J by 4 bases, with 8 bases between. CDR3 in DNA: TGTGCCAGCAGTTCCCCCGGTTACGAGCAGTACTTC. It translates to CASSSPGYEQYF.

This rearrangement joins TRBV4-3 to TRBJ2-1; the D is unclear. Germline V lookup: CDR1 LGHNA, CDR2 YSLEER. The CDR3 contains 14 residues. V was clipped by 0 bases and J by 8 bases, with 11 bases between them. CDR3 sequence reads: CASSQDPLGDEQFF. The CDR3 coding sequence is TGCGCCAGCAGCCAAGATCCTCTGGGCGATGAGCAGTTCTTC.